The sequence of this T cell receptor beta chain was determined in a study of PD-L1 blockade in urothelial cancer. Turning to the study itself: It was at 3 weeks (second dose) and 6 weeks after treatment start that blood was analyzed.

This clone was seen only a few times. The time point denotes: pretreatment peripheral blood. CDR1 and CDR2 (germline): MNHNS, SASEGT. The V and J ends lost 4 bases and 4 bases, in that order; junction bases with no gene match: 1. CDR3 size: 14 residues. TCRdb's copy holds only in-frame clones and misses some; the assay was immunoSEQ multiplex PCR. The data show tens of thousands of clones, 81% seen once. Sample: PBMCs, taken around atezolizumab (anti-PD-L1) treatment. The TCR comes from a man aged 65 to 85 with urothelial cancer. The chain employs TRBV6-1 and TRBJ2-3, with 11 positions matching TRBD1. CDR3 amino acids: CASSGTGGADTQYF. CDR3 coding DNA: TGTGCCAGCAGTGGGACAGGGGGCGCAGATACGCAGTATTTT.